Presented here are 25 T cell receptor beta chains from one specimen sequenced in a study of siplizumab effects on memory and regulatory T cells. Data came from immunoSEQ multiplex PCR; TCRdb stores just in-frame clones and leaves some out. The sample shows tens of thousands of clones, about 87% of them seen only once. Sequences were obtained from Tregs sorted from blood. These TCRs come from a human donor in good health.

This chain connects TRBV5-1 to TRBJ1-4, with 9 bases lining up with TRBD1. The CDR3 runs to 15 residues. Germline-derived CDR1 and CDR2 are SGHRS and YFSETQ. V was pared by 4 bases and J by 8 bases, with 9 bases of the junction left unmatched. DNA for the CDR3: TGCGCCAGCAGCGGATTGGGACAGGGAAACGAAAAACTGTTTTTT. Its translation: CASSGLGQGNEKLFF.

Here the CDR3 reads CASSPLGTGVLGYTF. In DNA, the CDR3 is TGTGCCAGCTCACCACTGGGGACAGGGGTGTTAGGCTACACCTTC. The V call is TRBV18, the J call TRBJ1-2, with 10 bases aligning to TRBD1. Losses at the gene ends were 1 base for V and 8 bases for J; bases not matched to a gene: 7. Germline V gene lookup returns CDR1 KGHSH and CDR2 LQKENI. This CDR3 is 15 amino acids long.

The chain is built from TRBV28 and TRBJ1-6, with D maybe TRBD1 (5 bases). Trimming stripped 5 bases from V and 7 bases from J, with 18 bases between. The CDR3 is made up of 16 amino acids. Looked up from germline, CDR1 is MDHEN and CDR2 is SYDVKM. The CDR3 region has the DNA TGTGCCAGCAGTCTCTATACAGACAGAAGAAATTCACCCCTCCACTTT. Its translation is CASSLYTDRRNSPLHF.

The gene calls are TRBV7-6 and TRBJ2-3; D is unclear. The V gene's germline CDR1 is SGHVS and CDR2 FNYEAQ. Trimming pared 5 bases from V and 0 bases from J, leaving 15 bases between. The CDR3 has 16 amino acids. The CDR3 nucleotides read TGTGCCAGCAGCGGATCGTTTACGGACAGCACAGATACGCAGTATTTT. It codes for CASSGSFTDSTDTQYF.

The rearrangement uses TRBV19 and TRBJ1-4; TRBD1 might be the D (5 bases). Per germline, CDR1 LNHDA and CDR2 SQIVND (reference sequence). The V end was cut by 2 bases, the J end by 8 bases, with 12 bases between. There are 14 residues in the CDR3. The CDR3, as DNA: TGTGCCAGTAGTATACAGGGTTTAGAAGAAAAACTGTTTTTT. Translated: CASSIQGLEEKLFF.

The genes are TRBV6-1 and TRBJ1-4; 9 positions agree with TRBD1. Unmatched junction bases numbered 2, after V lost 6 bases and J lost 0 bases. The CDR3 sequence is 15 residues long. Germline CDR1 reads MNHNS; CDR2 reads SASEGT. CDR3 region: CASRDRGATNEKLFF. In DNA, the CDR3 is TGTGCCAGCAGGGACAGGGGTGCAACTAATGAAAAACTGTTTTTT.

The chain joins TRBV7-9 to TRBJ2-6; no clear D. The CDR3 length is 15 residues. The germline gives CDR1 SEHNR, CDR2 FQNEAQ (reference sequence). Trimming removed 2 bases at V and 0 bases at J, with 5 bases between. CDR3 in amino acids: CASSLSSSGANVLTF. CDR3 nucleotides: TGTGCCAGCAGCTTATCGAGCTCTGGGGCCAACGTCCTGACTTTC. Drawing the rest from reference TRBV7-9 and TRBJ2-6, the complete variable domain is DTGVSQNPRHKITKRGQNVTFRCDPISEHNRLYWYRQTLGQGPEFLTYFQNEAQLEKSRLLSDRFSAERPKGSFSTLEIQRTEQGDSAMYLCASSLSSSGANVLTFGAGSRLTVL.

This chain links TRBV15 with TRBJ1-2, with D uncertain. Germline V gene sequence: CDR1 LNHNV, CDR2 YYDKDF (reference sequence). This CDR3 has 16 amino acids. V lost 3 bases to trimming and J lost 8 bases, with 22 bases between them. The CDR3 loop reads CATSSFWSPEDWGYTF. In nucleotides, the CDR3 is TGTGCCACCAGCAGCTTCTGGTCCCCGGAGGACTGGGGCTACACCTTC. Using reference TRBV15 and TRBJ1-2 for the parts outside the CDR3, the full variable domain is DAMVIQNPRYQVTQFGKPVTLSCSQTLNHNVMYWYQQKSSQAPKLLFHYYDKDFNNEADTPDNFQSRRPNTSFCFLDIRSPGLGDTAMYLCATSSFWSPEDWGYTFGSGTRLTVV.

Regarding this clone: Other DNA sequences from this sample encode an identical CDR3 as well. V is TRBV7-2 and J is TRBJ2-7, with D unresolved. The germline V gene has CDR1 SGHTA and CDR2 FQGNSA. Trimming stripped 3 bases from V and 1 base from J, with 1 base between. The CDR3 sequence is 11 residues long. As DNA, the CDR3 is TGTGCCAGCAGCTTGTCCTACGAGCAGTACTTC. Its translation: CASSLSYEQYF.

This chain joins TRBV29-1 and TRBJ1-1; 8 nucleotides agree with TRBD1. Per germline, CDR1 SQVTM and CDR2 ANQGSEA. J was trimmed by 0 bases and V by 4 bases; bases with no gene match: 13. The CDR3 sequence is 17 residues long. The CDR3 spells CSVVLPGRGRMNTEAFF. CDR3 in DNA: TGCAGCGTTGTACTTCCGGGCAGGGGGCGAATGAACACTGAAGCTTTCTTT.

The chain is built from TRBV5-5 and TRBJ2-7; D gene ambiguous. The V end lost 2 bases, the J end lost 3 bases, and 12 bases lay between the germline ends. The CDR3 length is 14 residues. CDR1 is SGHKS, CDR2 YYEKEE, per germline (reference sequence). The CDR3, as DNA: TGTGCCAGCAGCTTTTCCCCCGCGAACTACGAGCAGTACTTC. Amino acid sequence: CASSFSPANYEQYF.

The V call is TRBV7-3, the J call TRBJ1-1; 9 nucleotides agree with TRBD1. CDR3 length: 15 residues. Germline-derived CDR1 and CDR2 are SGHTA and FQGTGA. J lost 0 bases, V lost 2 bases, and 1 base had no gene match. The CDR3 loop reads CASSLGDRVNTEAFF. The CDR3 DNA reads TGTGCCAGCAGCTTAGGGGACAGGGTGAACACTGAAGCTTTCTTT.

The chain recombines TRBV5-1 with TRBJ2-7; D remains unclear. CDR1 is SGHRS and CDR2 is YFSETQ in the germline V gene. Trimming took 4 bases from V and 3 from J, leaving 5 bases between them. This CDR3 is built from 11 residues. CDR3 bases: TGCGCCAGCAGCGAAAACTACGAGCAGTACTTC. Amino acid sequence: CASSENYEQYF.

Concerning this clone: Other DNA variants within this sample encode the same CDR3. The chain links TRBV5-1 to TRBJ2-7, with 7 bases matching TRBD1. CDR1 is SGHRS, CDR2 YFSETQ, per germline. V trimming: 0 bases; J trimming: 0 bases; junction bases outside the gene matches: 3. The CDR3 is 15 residues long. CDR3 region: CASSLAGTASYEQYF. Here the CDR3 DNA reads TGCGCCAGCAGCTTGGCCGGGACAGCCTCCTACGAGCAGTACTTC.

The chain uses TRBV25-1 and TRBJ2-2; either TRBD1 or TRBD2 may supply D (7 bases each). Germline CDR1 and CDR2: MGHDK and SYGVNS. Trimming shortened V by 1 base and J by 7 bases, and 16 bases separated the two germline ends. The CDR3 consists of 16 residues. The chain's CDR3 is CASSEWGGGVVGELFF. Written as DNA, the CDR3 is TGTGCCAGCAGTGAATGGGGAGGGGGCGTCGTCGGGGAGCTGTTTTTT.

The chain links TRBV5-1 to TRBJ1-6; 10 bases match TRBD1. Unmatched junction bases numbered 1, after V lost 3 bases and J lost 7 bases. The CDR3 has 14 amino acids. From germline, CDR1 is SGHRS and CDR2 YFSETQ. Here the CDR3 reads CASSSDRGNSPLHF. The DNA of the CDR3 is TGCGCCAGCAGCTCGGACAGGGGGAATTCACCCCTCCACTTT.

This clone was detected only a few times. The V and J genes are TRBV10-3 and TRBJ2-5; a possible D gene is TRBD1 (7 bases). The CDR3 runs 15 residues. The germline V gene has CDR1 ENHRY and CDR2 SYGVKD. The V end was cut by 0 bases, the J end by 4 bases, with 12 bases between. In DNA, the CDR3 is TGTGCCATCAGTGAGTCCCTTCAGGGGGGAGAGACCCAGTACTTC. Protein product: CAISESLQGGETQYF.

The chain joins TRBV10-3 to TRBJ1-4, with 7 bases identical to TRBD1. V trimming: 6 bases; J trimming: 6 bases; junction bases outside the gene matches: 7. Germline V gene sequence: CDR1 ENHRY, CDR2 SYGVKD. This CDR3 is built from 14 residues. CDR3 sequence: CAIREGAKDEKLFF. CDR3 bases: TGTGCCATCAGGGAGGGGGCGAAAGATGAAAAACTGTTTTTT.

J is TRBJ2-2 and V is TRBV7-9; 10 nucleotides agree with TRBD1. The germline gives CDR1 SEHNR, CDR2 FQNEAQ (reference sequence). CDR3 size: 15 residues. With V trimmed by 5 bases and J by 3 bases, 3 bases remained unmatched. CDR3 sequence: CASSAGTGDTGELFF. The CDR3 DNA reads TGTGCCAGCAGCGCCGGGACAGGGGACACCGGGGAGCTGTTTTTT.

Of note for this clone: Distinct nucleotide sequences in the sample also encode this CDR3. The CDR3 DNA reads as TGTGCCAGCTCCAGGGGGGTCGGCTACGAGCAGTACTTC. This sequence encodes CASSRGVGYEQYF. The chain employs TRBV18 and TRBJ2-7; D may be TRBD1 (7 bases). The CDR3 contains 13 residues. Germline V gene sequence: CDR1 KGHSH, CDR2 LQKENI. V lost 6 bases, J lost 3 bases, and 12 bases lay in between.

This clone was picked up one time. This chain joins TRBV7-2 and TRBJ2-3; TRBD1 agrees at 10 bases. Unmatched junction bases numbered 5, after V lost 5 bases and J lost 6 bases. The CDR3 has 14 residues. Germline V gives CDR1 SGHTA, CDR2 FQGNSA. Written as DNA, the CDR3 is TGTGCCAGCAGCCTAGGGACAGGGGCGGATACGCAGTATTTT. It codes for CASSLGTGADTQYF.

V and J are TRBV18 and TRBJ2-6; no firm D call. V lost 8 bases and J lost 4, with 3 bases in between. Germline V gene data show CDR1 as KGHSH and CDR2 as LQKENI. The CDR3 is 11 residues long. This CDR3 is CASLGANVLTF. The CDR3 coding sequence is TGTGCCAGCCTCGGGGCCAACGTCCTGACTTTC.

Concerning this clone itself: Other DNA variants within this sample encode the same CDR3. V and J are TRBV7-2 and TRBJ2-7; TRBD1 aligns across 8 bases. J gave up 1 base and V 5 bases, and 4 bases lay outside the gene matches. CDR3 length equals 14 residues. CDR1 SGHTA and CDR2 FQGNSA come from the germline V gene. CDR3 nucleotides: TGTGCCAGCAGCAAGGACAGGGTTTCCTACGAGCAGTACTTC. Translated: CASSKDRVSYEQYF.

A single count supports this clone. The rearrangement links TRBV10-1 to TRBJ1-1; no clear D. Trimming pared 6 bases from V and 0 bases from J, leaving 8 bases between. Germline V gene lookup returns CDR1 WNHNN and CDR2 SYGVQD (reference sequence). This CDR3 has 13 residues. The CDR3 DNA sequence: TGCGCCAGCAGACAGTCCATGAACACTGAAGCTTTCTTT. Its protein product is CASRQSMNTEAFF.

The V call is TRBV7-2, the J call TRBJ1-2; a weak D match, TRBD1 (5 bases). Trimming removed 3 bases from V and 5 bases from J, with 19 bases in between. This CDR3 region has 16 residues. Germline-derived CDR1 and CDR2 are SGHTA and FQGNSA. For the CDR3, the DNA is TGTGCCAGCAGCTTGCGGCGGGGAGGGGAAGGGTATGGCTACACCTTC. Its translation: CASSLRRGGEGYGYTF.